What follows describes a single T cell receptor (beta chain). What it recognizes is unknown. These data belong to a study of graft-versus-host responses after intestinal transplantation. TCRdb's copy holds only in-frame clones and misses some; the assay was immunoSEQ multiplex PCR. The data contain 80,000 to 95,000 clones, approximately 94% of them singletons. Germline V gene lookup returns CDR1 SGHRS and CDR2 YFSETQ. V was clipped by 4 bases and J by 0 bases; unmatched bases: 2. The CDR3 runs to 15 residues. This chain uses TRBV5-1 with TRBJ2-2; 8 bases are shared with TRBD1. The sequence was collected from a human donor who received an intestinal transplant. The sequencing here drew on unstimulated CD8+ T cells sorted from spleen or lymph node cells, taken before intestinal transplant. CDR3 coding DNA: TGCGCCAGCAGCGAGGGACAGGCGAACACCGGGGAGCTGTTTTTT. Translating it yields CASSEGQANTGELFF.